This TCR beta chain was observed in a study of CD8 T cells in Susac syndrome. Study-wide findings and caveats: Susac CD8+ cells expanded clonally the most in TEMRA cells and in active patients.

A quantity of about 0.5 to 1 ug RNA underwent reverse transcription using random hexamers. Each CDR3 protein gets one entry after TCRdb re-called the immunoSEQ multiplex PCR reads with MiXCR. The top ten clones hold approximately 0.48% of a sample with fewer than 85,000 distinct CDR3 sequences, just under 95% of them seen once. Remarks on this clonotype: Antigen: not known.

V was clipped by 2 bases and J by 6 bases; unmatched bases: 4. This CDR3 spans 14 amino acids. Germline lookup yields CDR1 MNHEY and CDR2 SMNVEV (reference sequence). The specimen sequenced was CD8+ T cells from PBMCs. The TCR sequence derives from a human donor with Susac syndrome. V gene TRBV27 combines with J gene TRBJ2-7; 10 bases are shared with TRBD1. CDR3 bases: TGTGCCAGCAGTTTAAGGACAGGGGGAGTCGAGCAGTACTTC. It is translated as CASSLRTGGVEQYF.